Each of the 27 T cell receptor beta chains below was sequenced from the same sample in a study of T cells in localized non-small cell lung cancer. Clones were sequenced by immunoSEQ multiplex PCR, and TCRdb holds only the in-frame ones, with some missing. The sample includes around 140,000 clones, about 90% seen only once; the top ten take approximately 1.7%. The material sequenced was peripheral blood, taken before any cancer treatment. These receptors were taken from a female donor over 55 with stage I lung adenocarcinoma.

The chain recombines TRBV7-2 with TRBJ1-4, with a weak D call TRBD1 (6 bases). Germline assignment: CDR1 SGHTA and CDR2 FQGNSA. There are 19 residues in the CDR3. V lost 1 base, J lost 3 bases, and 21 bases lay in between. The CDR3 DNA sequence: TGTGCCAGCAGCTTAGTTAAATACGAACTAGGGGGTTCTAATGAAAAACTGTTTTTT. It specifies CASSLVKYELGGSNEKLFF.

The J gene is TRBJ1-5, the V gene TRBV2; 7 bases fit TRBD1. The V segment lost 6 bases and the J segment 6 bases; nucleotides outside the gene matches: 8. The germline V gene encodes CDR1 SNHLY and CDR2 FYNNEI. This CDR3 contains 14 residues. Written as DNA, the CDR3 is TGTGCCAGCAGGAGAGGGACAGACCTTCAGCCCCAGCATTTT. It codes for CASRRGTDLQPQHF.

This chain joins TRBV30 and TRBJ1-2; D unclear. Between the trimmed V and J ends, which lost 3 bases and 4 bases, there was a span of 9 bases. Looked up from germline, CDR1 is GTSNPN and CDR2 is SVGIG (reference sequence). The CDR3 consists of 12 residues. The CDR3 DNA reads as TGTGCCTGGAGACAGCGCCTCTATGGCTACACCTTC. It codes for CAWRQRLYGYTF.

Concerning this clone itself: One end of the junction fails to match germline, which may point to a read error. The chain employs TRBV5-1 and TRBJ1-1; 8 positions match TRBD1. This CDR3 contains 15 residues. Germline V gene data show CDR1 as SGHRS and CDR2 as YFSETQ. The chain's CDR3 is CASSYSPGQGGELAF. CDR3 nucleotides: TGCGCCAGCAGCTACTCACCCGGACAGGGCGGTGAGTTAGCTTTT.

This chain uses TRBV7-2 with TRBJ1-2, with D maybe TRBD1 (6 bases). Germline loops: CDR1 SGHTA, CDR2 FQGNSA. The germline V and J ends were trimmed by 1 base and 7 bases, with 13 bases remaining between them. This CDR3 spans 14 amino acids. CDR3 region: CASSLGSGARGYTF. The DNA of the CDR3 is TGTGCCAGCAGCTTAGGATCGGGGGCGCGTGGCTACACCTTC.

The chain couples TRBV28 to TRBJ1-1; perhaps TRBD1 as D (6 bases). V lost 5 bases to trimming and J lost 7 bases, with 14 bases between them. The CDR3 extends over 13 amino acids. Germline CDR1 MDHEN, CDR2 SYDVKM. The CDR3 sequence is CASSPRQAFEAFF. CDR3 sequence (DNA): TGTGCCAGCAGTCCCCGACAGGCTTTTGAAGCTTTCTTT.

The chain is built from TRBV10-3 and TRBJ1-5, with D perhaps matching TRBD1 (5 bases). Germline CDR1 reads ENHRY; CDR2 reads SYGVKD. The ends were cut back, 8 bases at V and 3 bases at J, with 14 bases in the middle. CDR3 length equals 14 residues. The chain's CDR3 is CAIATGEINQPQHF. The CDR3, as DNA: TGTGCCATCGCCACGGGGGAGATCAATCAGCCCCAGCATTTT.

The chain links TRBV7-8 to TRBJ2-2; D could derive from TRBD1 or TRBD2 (5 bases each). Looked up from germline, CDR1 is SGHVS and CDR2 is FQNEAQ. V was trimmed by 5 bases and J by 5 bases, leaving 12 bases between them. This CDR3 has 14 residues. This CDR3 is CASSTGTTTGELFF. CDR3 nucleotide sequence: TGTGCCAGCAGCACCGGGACCACGACCGGGGAGCTGTTTTTT. Combining the CDR3 with reference TRBV7-8 and TRBJ2-2 gives the whole variable domain GAGVSQSPRYKVAKRGQDVALRCDPISGHVSLFWYQQALGQGPEFLTYFQNEAQLDKSGLPSDRFFAERPEGSVSTLKIQRTQQEDSAVYLCASSTGTTTGELFFGEGSRLTVL.

This clone showed up just a few times. The chain has TRBV15 and TRBJ2-7, with D perhaps matching TRBD2 (6 bases). Per the germline V gene, CDR1 is LNHNV and CDR2 is YYDKDF (reference sequence). The V and J ends lost 1 base and 4 bases respectively, with 11 bases between them. The CDR3 totals 14 residues. The CDR3 DNA reads TGTGCCACCAGCAGAGGACGGGCGGGATACGAGCAGTACTTC. Translating gives CATSRGRAGYEQYF. The variable domain in full, with the rest retrieved from reference TRBV15 and TRBJ2-7, is DAMVIQNPRYQVTQFGKPVTLSCSQTLNHNVMYWYQQKSSQAPKLLFHYYDKDFNNEADTPDNFQSRRPNTSFCFLDIRSPGLGDTAMYLCATSRGRAGYEQYFGPGTRLTVT.

The CDR3 protein is CASSRGGLDQPQHF. The CDR3 nucleotides read TGTGCCAGCAGCCGAGGGGGGCTTGATCAGCCCCAGCATTTT. The chain links TRBV6-6 to TRBJ1-5; weak D call: TRBD1 (6 bases). Looked up from germline, CDR1 is MNHNY and CDR2 is SVGAGI (reference sequence). V lost 6 bases and J lost 5, with 14 bases in between. The CDR3 consists of 14 residues.

The chain uses TRBV27 and TRBJ2-2; the D gene could be TRBD1 or TRBD2 (5 bases each). The V end was cut by 2 bases, the J end by 5 bases, with 18 bases between. Germline assignment: CDR1 MNHEY and CDR2 SMNVEV (reference sequence). CDR3 length: 17 amino acids. This chain's CDR3 is CASSLGTGPPRTGELFF. The CDR3 DNA is TGTGCCAGCAGTTTAGGGACCGGGCCTCCGAGAACCGGGGAGCTGTTTTTT.

V usage is TRBV10-1 and J usage is TRBJ2-3; D is perhaps TRBD2 (5 bases). Germline V gives CDR1 WNHNN, CDR2 SYGVQD (reference sequence). The ends were cut back, 5 bases at V and 7 bases at J, with 31 bases in the middle. The length of the CDR3 is 19 residues. This CDR3 is CASSRPYVPTNDELYTQYF. The CDR3 nucleotides read TGCGCCAGCAGTCGACCCTACGTACCGACTAACGATGAACTTTATACGCAGTATTTT.

The chain is built from TRBV19 and TRBJ1-5; 10 nucleotides agree with TRBD1. The V gene's germline CDR1 is LNHDA and CDR2 SQIVND (reference sequence). The CDR3 runs to 16 residues. V lost 7 bases, J lost 4 bases, and 10 bases stayed unmatched. The DNA for the CDR3 is TGTGCCAGTAACGGGCCGTGGACAGGGGGAAATCAGCCCCAGCATTTT. This translates into CASNGPWTGGNQPQHF.

J is TRBJ2-1 and V is TRBV6-1; 14 nucleotides agree with TRBD2. The CDR3 is 17 residues long. The germline gives CDR1 MNHNS, CDR2 SASEGT. With V trimmed by 2 bases and J by 8 bases, 8 bases remained unmatched. CDR3 sequence reads: CASSELFGGLAGDEQFF. As DNA, the CDR3 is TGTGCCAGCAGTGAATTATTTGGGGGACTAGCGGGAGATGAGCAGTTCTTC.

This sequence joins TRBV28 and TRBJ1-2; no clear D. CDR1 is MDHEN and CDR2 is SYDVKM in the germline V gene. This CDR3 has 15 residues. Between the trimmed V and J ends, which lost 2 bases and 8 bases, there was a span of 18 bases. CDR3 nucleotide sequence: TGTGCCAGCAGTTTAACGGGGTCCTCCTTTGGAGGCTACACCTTC. Protein sequence: CASSLTGSSFGGYTF.

This sequence joins TRBV30 and TRBJ1-1, with a tentative D call TRBD1 (6 bases). V was clipped by 3 bases and J by 1 base, with 15 bases between them. This CDR3 is 15 amino acids long. Per germline, CDR1 GTSNPN and CDR2 SVGIG (reference sequence). The CDR3 sequence is CAWRGPGGTNTEAFF. DNA for the CDR3: TGTGCCTGGAGAGGCCCCGGGGGCACGAACACTGAAGCTTTCTTT.

V is TRBV7-9 and J is TRBJ1-5; no clear D. V shed 6 bases and J shed 3 bases, with 12 bases lying between them. Germline lookup yields CDR1 SEHNR and CDR2 FQNEAQ (reference sequence). The CDR3 runs to 14 residues. Here the CDR3 DNA reads TGTGCCAGCAGTCCTTCGGGGTTCAATCAGCCCCAGCATTTT. Its protein is CASSPSGFNQPQHF.

In DNA, the CDR3 is TGTGCCAGCAGCTTCCCTAATCCAGGGGACGAGCAGTTCTTC. Its translation is CASSFPNPGDEQFF. The rearrangement uses TRBV5-4 and TRBJ2-1; maybe TRBD1 (6 bases). The CDR3 contains 14 residues. The germline V gene has CDR1 SGHNT and CDR2 YYREEE (reference sequence). V was shortened by 2 bases and J by 10 bases, with 16 bases between the two germline ends.

The chain combines TRBV5-6 with TRBJ1-3, with 8 nucleotides matching TRBD1. V was pared by 4 bases and J by 0 bases, with 15 bases of the junction left unmatched. The germline V gene encodes CDR1 SGHDT and CDR2 YYEEEE. The CDR3 spans 19 residues. CDR3 loop: CASSLGTGTNLISGNTIYF. DNA of the CDR3: TGTGCCAGCAGCCTGGGGACAGGCACCAACCTTATCTCTGGAAACACCATATATTTT.

The chain combines TRBV5-1 with TRBJ2-3, with D possibly being TRBD2 (6 bases). In germline, CDR1 is SGHRS, CDR2 YFSETQ. The CDR3 is made up of 15 amino acids. V gave up 1 base and J gave up 0 bases, with 9 bases separating them. The CDR3 region is CASSLSGSSTDTQYF. CDR3 DNA: TGCGCCAGCAGCTTGAGCGGGTCTAGCACAGATACGCAGTATTTT.

The chain combines TRBV29-1 with TRBJ1-3, with D maybe TRBD1 (6 bases). Germline values: CDR1 SQVTM, CDR2 ANQGSEA. The V and J ends lost 7 bases and 0 bases respectively, with 19 bases between them. The CDR3 contains 16 residues. The CDR3 DNA follows: TGCAGCGCATGCTATGGACAGTCTCCCTCTGGAAACACCATATATTTT. This gives the protein CSACYGQSPSGNTIYF.

This sequence joins TRBV30 and TRBJ1-3; 7 nucleotides line up with TRBD1. CDR3 length equals 15 residues. In germline, CDR1 is GTSNPN, CDR2 SVGIG (reference sequence). The V gene end was trimmed by 3 bases and the J gene end by 0 bases; junction bases not matched to a gene: 5. The CDR3 reads CAWRNRGVSGNTIYF. In DNA form, the CDR3 reads TGTGCCTGGAGGAACAGGGGAGTCTCTGGAAACACCATATATTTT.

This clone has just a few counts. V is TRBV11-1 and J is TRBJ1-2; D call uncertain. From germline, CDR1 is SGHAT and CDR2 FQDESV (reference sequence). V gave up 5 bases and J gave up 0 bases, with 13 bases separating them. The CDR3 contains 15 residues. As DNA, the CDR3 is TGTGCCAGCAGCCCACCGGATAGGCCTAACTATGGCTACACCTTC. It is translated as CASSPPDRPNYGYTF.

This chain connects TRBV28 to TRBJ2-5; D is perhaps TRBD2 (6 bases). Trimming removed 3 bases at V and 5 bases at J, with 16 bases between. The germline CDR1 and CDR2 sequences are MDHEN and SYDVKM. CDR3 length: 15 amino acids. CDR3 region: CASSFDGGRFETQYF. CDR3 nucleotides: TGTGCCAGCAGTTTCGACGGGGGAAGGTTTGAGACCCAGTACTTC.

The gene calls are TRBV11-3 and TRBJ2-3, with D perhaps given as TRBD1 or TRBD2 (5 bases each). V dropped 3 bases and J dropped 1 base, with 5 bases sitting between them. The germline V gene encodes CDR1 SGHNT and CDR2 YENEEA. There are 13 residues in the CDR3. The chain's CDR3 is CASSLGGTDTQYF. CDR3 DNA sequence: TGTGCCAGCAGCTTGGGGGGCACAGATACGCAGTATTTT.

This clone has a handful of counts. J is TRBJ2-3 and V is TRBV11-2; D uncertain. This CDR3 contains 17 residues. CDR1 is SGHAT, CDR2 FQNNGV, per germline. V was pared by 6 bases and J by 2 bases, with 21 bases between. In nucleotides, the CDR3 is TGTGCCAGCAGGTCCGGTGTGGGCTTCCGAGTCACAGATACGCAGTATTTT. Protein product: CASRSGVGFRVTDTQYF.

The chain couples TRBV11-2 to TRBJ2-3; 9 bases match TRBD2. The V gene's germline CDR1 is SGHAT and CDR2 FQNNGV. The ends lost 5 bases at V and 0 bases at J; junction bases unmatched: 6. The length of the CDR3 is 16 residues. CDR3 loop: CASSTEREASTDTQYF. CDR3 bases: TGTGCCAGCAGCACCGAGCGGGAGGCTAGCACAGATACGCAGTATTTT.